Sequencing of this T cell receptor (beta chain) was carried out in a study of regulatory T cells in long-lasting Graves disease (dated by TCRdb to the early 2020s). Regarding the complete study: Persistent Graves' disease was defined as persistently positive TSH receptor autoantibodies together with antithyroid drug treatment for over 5 years. Peripheral blood TCR sequencing and RNA sequencing compared persistent Graves' disease patients with newly diagnosed Graves' disease patients. The study was registered as a clinical trial and conducted in China. A total of around 35 samples underwent TCR sequencing, from around 13 patients with persistent Graves' disease and some 20 patients with newly diagnosed Graves' disease. In the clinical cohort, patients with persistent Graves' disease had used antithyroid drugs for an average of around 9.9 years. The paper's findings and limits, for the study overall: Compared with newly diagnosed patients, patients with persistent Graves' disease had lower TCR Shannon entropy and fewer highly expanded clones, which suggests clonal expansion. Peripheral blood alone was examined, since thyroid tissue, which constituted the primary lesion, could not be accessed. Sequencing and analysis were limited to the TCR beta chain. More public clonotypes were shared among persistent patients (around 2,600) than among newly diagnosed patients (approximately 930). The small sample size was acknowledged by the authors as a limitation that may reduce accuracy. Preferential use of TRBV28, TRBJ1-2 and TRBJ2-5 was observed in persistent disease, whereas TRBV20-1 and TRBJ2-1 were favored in newly diagnosed disease.

Library construction relied on multiplex PCR. TCRdb names Illumina HiSeq 4000 as the instrument used. CDR3 regions were amplified by Arm-PCR with iRepertoire HTBI primers to construct TCR beta libraries. Before sequencing, the PCR products underwent gel purification. The study's own analysis went as follows. Gene usage analysis of CDR3 amino acid clonotypes used the approximately 62 TRBV and 11 to 15 TRBJ segments found across samples. Filtered high-quality paired reads were merged into contigs using COPE and FqMerger. BLAST was used to align contigs to the IMGT TRBV, TRBD and TRBJ reference genes, and CDR3 was defined following IMGT. Any clonotype with a frequency above 0.1% was classified as a highly expanded clone. Shannon entropy served as the measure of repertoire diversity, while the Gini coefficient captured V-J evenness. A clonotype was considered public if more than one individual shared it. TCRdb handled the public reads itself, with Q25 trimming in fastp and clone calling in MiXCR, and kept productive beta chains. Merged by CDR3 protein, the rows form single entries marked with the most common genes and DNA. None of the V and J calls come from the authors' own analysis; TCRdb made them. The sample has roughly 450,000 distinct CDR3 sequences on record, less than 25% of them singletons. The top ten hold approximately 28% of the sample.

This sample's time point label indicates: persistent/refractory GD, antithyroid drugs over 5 years with positive TRAb. For both TCR sequencing and RNA sequencing, RNA was extracted from PBMCs in TRIzol. Graves' disease was diagnosed according to American Thyroid Association guidelines. Recruitment of patients was carried out at an endocrinology department in Xi'an, China. Each patient gave roughly 8.4 milliliters of peripheral blood, collected in an EDTA anticoagulant tube. Ficoll Paque Plus density gradient separation was used to isolate PBMCs, and no additional T cell sorting was done. An Agilent 2100 Bioanalyzer and agarose gel were used to check RNA quality, while a NanoDrop 2000 measured RNA concentration. Cut back by 11 bases and 0 bases, the V and J ends lie 11 bases apart. The germline V gene gives CDR1 as MNHEY and CDR2 as SVGEGT. Including cysteine and phenylalanine, the CDR3 has 13 amino acids. The CDR3 DNA has 39 bases and is translated from base 1.

This clonotype was counted many times. Its antigen is not yet known. There are no base qualities to consult, and no much larger clone falls within one base. Rearrangement joined TRBV6-2 or TRBV6-3 to TRBJ1-5; the D gene is perhaps TRBD1, on 5 matching bases. The source is a female donor with Graves disease. Sequencing used peripheral blood mononuclear cells (PBMCs), obtained when the disease was refractory, from a patient treated with antithyroid drugs. The DNA reads TGTGCCGGTCGGACAAATAGCAATCAGCCCCAGCATTTT. Its coded protein is CAGRTNSNQPQHF.